A single sample gave rise to the 21 T cell receptor beta chains below, sequenced in a study of T cell changes during pregnancy in multiple sclerosis. The method was immunoSEQ multiplex PCR; TCRdb's version includes in-frame clones alone and lacks a portion of them. This table holds around 40,000 clones, approximately 90% found once. Sequencing used CD4+ T cells from peripheral blood mononuclear cells, obtained in the first trimester of pregnancy. Source of these receptors: a female donor in good health, enrolled as a control in a pregnancy study.

This chain connects TRBV27 to TRBJ1-4; 7 nucleotides agree with TRBD1. Losses at the gene ends were 4 bases for V and 2 bases for J; bases not matched to a gene: 7. This CDR3 region has 16 residues. Germline V gene lookup returns CDR1 MNHEY and CDR2 SMNVEV (reference sequence). The CDR3 DNA reads as TGTGCCAGCAGTTCTCTAAACAGGGGCACTAATGAAAAACTGTTTTTT. Translating it yields CASSSLNRGTNEKLFF.

The chain joins TRBV5-5 to TRBJ2-7, with a weak D call TRBD1 (5 bases). V lost 6 bases, J lost 2 bases, and 15 bases lay in between. CDR3 length: 14 amino acids. CDR1 SGHKS and CDR2 YYEKEE come from the germline V gene (reference sequence). Here the CDR3 reads CASIIGWGPYEQYF. CDR3 coding DNA: TGTGCCAGCATCATAGGGTGGGGCCCCTACGAGCAGTACTTC.

In this sample, this clone turned up once. The chain has TRBV27 and TRBJ1-3; D is possibly TRBD1 (6 bases). Germline CDR1 is MNHEY and CDR2 is SMNVEV (reference sequence). Trimming removed 5 bases from V and 0 bases from J, with 14 bases in between. The CDR3 has 16 amino acids. DNA of the CDR3: TGTGCCAGCAGTCCAGACAGGCTTCACTCTGGAAACACCATATATTTT. Its translation is CASSPDRLHSGNTIYF.

The rearrangement links TRBV18 to TRBJ1-4, with no clear D. Germline lookup yields CDR1 KGHSH and CDR2 LQKENI. Trimming shortened V by 3 bases and J by 2 bases, and 10 bases separated the two germline ends. There are 15 residues in the CDR3. The CDR3 sequence is CASSPPRSTNEKLFF. CDR3 coding DNA: TGTGCCAGCTCACCCCCCAGATCGACTAATGAAAAACTGTTTTTT.

The chain is built from TRBV7-2 and TRBJ2-3; TRBD2 matches 9 bases. The CDR3 sequence is 15 residues long. The trim removed 5 bases at V and 6 bases at J, leaving 9 bases unmatched. From germline, CDR1 is SGHTA and CDR2 FQGNSA. In DNA form, the CDR3 reads TGTGCCAGCAGCCGCCCGCGGGGGGGCGGGGATACGCAGTATTTT. Translating it yields CASSRPRGGGDTQYF.

The chain couples TRBV5-1 to TRBJ2-1; 8 bases match TRBD2. Trimming cost V 4 bases and J 3 bases; bases outside gene matches: 12. Looked up from germline, CDR1 is SGHRS and CDR2 is YFSETQ. The CDR3 length is 17 residues. The CDR3 DNA reads TGCGCCAGCAGCCCCGCGGGGGCGGGGGGATTCTACAATGAGCAGTTCTTC. It codes for CASSPAGAGGFYNEQFF.

J is TRBJ1-5 and V is TRBV4-2; 10 bases align to TRBD1. Germline trimming cut 3 bases from V and 4 bases from J; bases unmatched to any gene: 3. In germline, CDR1 is LGHNA, CDR2 YNFKEQ. There are 15 residues in the CDR3. The CDR3 is CASSHGGQGNQPQHF. CDR3 sequence (DNA): TGTGCCAGCAGCCATGGGGGACAGGGGAATCAGCCCCAGCATTTT.

The chain links TRBV11-3 to TRBJ2-1; the D gene is possibly TRBD2 (6 bases). Germline values: CDR1 SGHNT, CDR2 YENEEA. The V end lost 4 bases, the J end lost 4 bases, and 14 bases lay between the germline ends. This CDR3 is 15 amino acids long. CDR3 nucleotide sequence: TGTGCCAGCAGCTACGGAGGGCAACCGTACAATGAGCAGTTCTTC. Translation gives CASSYGGQPYNEQFF.

This chain connects TRBV7-2 to TRBJ2-5; 7 bases align to TRBD1. Germline trimming cut 2 bases from V and 5 bases from J; bases unmatched to any gene: 14. The CDR3 is 17 amino acids. The germline CDR1 and CDR2 sequences are SGHTA and FQGNSA. CDR3 loop: CASSLKFPGQTTETQYF. In DNA, the CDR3 is TGTGCCAGCAGCTTAAAATTCCCGGGACAGACCACGGAGACCCAGTACTTC.

This chain links TRBV14 with TRBJ2-7; D might be TRBD1 (6 bases). The CDR3 consists of 15 residues. The V gene lost 1 base and the J gene lost 0 bases, with 10 bases spanning the gap. Germline V CDR1 and CDR2: SGHDN, FVKESK. As DNA, the CDR3 is TGTGCCAGCAGCCAAGTTACAGGGTACTCCTACGAGCAGTACTTC. Translated, it gives CASSQVTGYSYEQYF. The entire variable domain, with the rest obtained from reference TRBV14 and TRBJ2-7, is as follows: EAGVTQFPSHSVIEKGQTVTLRCDPISGHDNLYWYRRVMGKEIKFLLHFVKESKQDESGMPNNRFLAERTGGTYSTLKVQPAELEDSGVYFCASSQVTGYSYEQYFGPGTRLTVT.

The chain carries TRBV29-1 and TRBJ1-2; D unclear. Trimming left V 5 bases short and J 4 bases short, with 8 bases between. The CDR3 runs to 11 residues. Germline V gene sequence: CDR1 SQVTM, CDR2 ANQGSEA. The CDR3 spells CSVIGAYGYTF. In DNA form, the CDR3 reads TGCAGCGTTATCGGAGCCTATGGCTACACCTTC.

This clone was detected once. The chain carries TRBV29-1 and TRBJ2-2; 7 positions agree with TRBD1. CDR1 is SQVTM, CDR2 ANQGSEA, per germline. This CDR3 region has 14 residues. In DNA, the CDR3 is TGCAGTGGGGGACAGAACTTGAACACCGGGGAGCTGTTTTTT. Encoded protein: CSGGQNLNTGELFF.

This rearrangement joins TRBV5-1 to TRBJ2-7; 9 bases agree with TRBD1. The length of the CDR3 is 14 residues. Germline trimming cut 3 bases from V and 4 bases from J; bases unmatched to any gene: 5. Germline loops: CDR1 SGHRS, CDR2 YFSETQ. The CDR3 DNA reads TGCGCCAGCAGCTACGGGACAGGGTTTTACGAGCAGTACTTC. This sequence encodes CASSYGTGFYEQYF.

This clone was picked up one time. This rearrangement joins TRBV18 to TRBJ2-7; TRBD1 matches 9 bases. In germline, CDR1 is KGHSH, CDR2 LQKENI. Losses at the gene ends were 6 bases for V and 1 base for J; bases not matched to a gene: 4. The CDR3 is 14 residues long. The CDR3 DNA reads TGTGCCAGCTCTGGGACAGGGCAGTCCTACGAGCAGTACTTC. Protein: CASSGTGQSYEQYF.

The gene calls are TRBV7-2 and TRBJ1-2, with 7 bases matching TRBD1. The CDR3 covers 14 residues. Unmatched junction bases numbered 7, after V lost 1 base and J lost 8 bases. The germline CDR1 and CDR2 sequences are SGHTA and FQGNSA. For the CDR3, the DNA is TGTGCCAGCAGCTTAGAAGGACAGGTTAAGGGCTACACCTTC. Encoded protein: CASSLEGQVKGYTF.

V is TRBV28 and J is TRBJ1-3, with D unresolved. Trimming stripped 6 bases from V and 0 bases from J, with 12 bases between. CDR3 length: 15 amino acids. CDR1 and CDR2 from the germline V gene are MDHEN and SYDVKM. CDR3 in amino acids: CASSSQVRSGNTIYF. The CDR3 DNA follows: TGTGCCAGCAGCTCCCAGGTGCGCTCTGGAAACACCATATATTTT.

CDR3 amino acids: CASSLNVVINEQFF. The CDR3 nucleotides read TGTGCCAGCAGCTTGAATGTAGTAATCAATGAGCAGTTCTTC. This chain connects TRBV7-2 to TRBJ2-1, with unresolved D. The CDR3 totals 14 residues. CDR1 and CDR2 from the germline V gene are SGHTA and FQGNSA. Trimming stripped 3 bases from V and 6 bases from J, with 12 bases between.

CDR3 DNA: TGTGCCAGCTCACCCCACCGCCAGGGGGCACAAGAGACCCAGTACTTC. Encoded protein: CASSPHRQGAQETQYF. J is TRBJ2-5 and V is TRBV18; 8 bases match TRBD1. Trimming at V came to 3 bases and at J to 2 bases, leaving 8 bases not matched to a gene. CDR3 length: 16 residues. Germline V lookup: CDR1 KGHSH, CDR2 LQKENI.

This clone turned up a few times. The rearrangement links TRBV2 to TRBJ1-2; D might be TRBD1 (5 bases). V dropped 6 bases and J dropped 5 bases, with 16 bases sitting between them. Looked up from germline, CDR1 is SNHLY and CDR2 is FYNNEI. The CDR3 has 14 amino acids. The CDR3 is CASRPGGVLYGYTF. Written as DNA, the CDR3 is TGTGCCAGCAGGCCCGGGGGGGTATTGTATGGCTACACCTTC. Looking up the rest from reference TRBV2 and TRBJ1-2 gives the full variable domain: EPEVTQTPSHQVTQMGQEVILRCVPISNHLYFYWYRQILGQKVEFLVSFYNNEISEKSEIFDDQFSVERPDGSNFTLKIRSTKLEDSAMYFCASRPGGVLYGYTFGSGTRLTVV.

The gene calls are TRBV14 and TRBJ2-3; D gene uncertain. This CDR3 is 16 amino acids long. Germline-derived CDR1 and CDR2 are SGHDN and FVKESK. V was clipped by 0 bases and J by 4 bases, with 14 bases between them. CDR3 nucleotides: TGTGCCAGCAGCCAAGATAGGTGGGCCCAAGCAGATACGCAGTATTTT. It yields the protein CASSQDRWAQADTQYF.

V and J are TRBV7-2 and TRBJ2-7, with 8 positions matching TRBD1. The J segment lost 2 bases and the V segment lost 7 bases, leaving 13 bases of the junction unmatched. This CDR3 has 16 residues. CDR1 is SGHTA, CDR2 FQGNSA, per germline. This CDR3 reads CASTKPGAGGAYEQYF. DNA of the CDR3: TGTGCCAGCACCAAACCGGGGGCAGGGGGCGCCTACGAGCAGTACTTC. Based on the CDR3 plus reference TRBV7-2 and TRBJ2-7, the full variable domain is GAGVSQSPSNKVTEKGKDVELRCDPISGHTALYWYRQSLGQGLEFLIYFQGNSAPDKSGLPSDRFSAERTGGSVSTLTIQRTQQEDSAVYLCASTKPGAGGAYEQYFGPGTRLTVT.